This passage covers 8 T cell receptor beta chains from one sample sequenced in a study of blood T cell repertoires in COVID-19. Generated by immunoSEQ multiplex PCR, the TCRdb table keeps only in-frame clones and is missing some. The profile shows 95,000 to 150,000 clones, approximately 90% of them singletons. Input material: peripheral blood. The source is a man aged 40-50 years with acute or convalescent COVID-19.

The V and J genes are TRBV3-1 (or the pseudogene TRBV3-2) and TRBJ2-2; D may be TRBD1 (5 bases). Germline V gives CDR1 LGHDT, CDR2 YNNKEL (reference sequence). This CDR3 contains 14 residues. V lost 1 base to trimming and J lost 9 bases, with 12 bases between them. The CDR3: CASSQVQGTRELFF. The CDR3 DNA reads TGTGCCAGCAGCCAAGTCCAGGGAACCAGGGAGCTGTTTTTT.

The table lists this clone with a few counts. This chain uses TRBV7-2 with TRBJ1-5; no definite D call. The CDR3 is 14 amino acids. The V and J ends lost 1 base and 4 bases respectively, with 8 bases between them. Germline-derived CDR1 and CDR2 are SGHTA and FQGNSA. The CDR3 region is CASSLEAGNQPQHF. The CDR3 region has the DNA TGTGCCAGCAGCTTAGAGGCAGGAAATCAGCCCCAGCATTTT.

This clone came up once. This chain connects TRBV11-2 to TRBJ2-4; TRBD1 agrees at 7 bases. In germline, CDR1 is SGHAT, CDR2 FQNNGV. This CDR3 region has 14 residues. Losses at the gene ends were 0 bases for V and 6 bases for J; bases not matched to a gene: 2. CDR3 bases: TGTGCCAGCAGCTTAGAGACAGGGACAAACATTCAGTACTTC. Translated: CASSLETGTNIQYF.

CDR3 protein: CASSGVPDTQYF. CDR3 sequence (DNA): TGTGCCAGCAGCGGAGTCCCAGATACGCAGTATTTT. The chain recombines TRBV12-3 or TRBV12-4 with TRBJ2-3, with D uncertain. The CDR3 is 12 amino acids. With 6 bases removed from V and 4 bases from J, the gap between germline ends came to 8 bases.

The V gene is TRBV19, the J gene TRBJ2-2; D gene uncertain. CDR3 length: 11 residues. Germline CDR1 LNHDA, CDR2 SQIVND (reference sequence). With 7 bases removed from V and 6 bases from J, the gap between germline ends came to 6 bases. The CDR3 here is CASTRSGELFF. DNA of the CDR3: TGTGCCAGTACCAGATCCGGGGAGCTGTTTTTT.

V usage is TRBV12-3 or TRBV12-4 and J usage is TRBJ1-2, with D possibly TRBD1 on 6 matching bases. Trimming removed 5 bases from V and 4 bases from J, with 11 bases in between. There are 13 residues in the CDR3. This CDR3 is CASSPGTTYGYTF. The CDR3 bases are TGTGCCAGCAGTCCCGGGACAACCTATGGCTACACCTTC.

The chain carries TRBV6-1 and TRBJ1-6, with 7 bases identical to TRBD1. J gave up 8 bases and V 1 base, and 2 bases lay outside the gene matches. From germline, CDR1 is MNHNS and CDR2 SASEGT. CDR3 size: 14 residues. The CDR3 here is CASSEDRGDSPLHF. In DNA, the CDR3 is TGTGCCAGCAGTGAAGACAGGGGCGATTCACCCCTCCACTTT.

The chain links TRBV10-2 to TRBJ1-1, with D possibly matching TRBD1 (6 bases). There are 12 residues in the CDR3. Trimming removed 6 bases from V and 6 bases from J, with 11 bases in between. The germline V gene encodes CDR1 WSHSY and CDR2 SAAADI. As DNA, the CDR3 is TGCGCCAGCAGCGACAGGACGGCTGAAGCTTTCTTT. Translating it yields CASSDRTAEAFF.